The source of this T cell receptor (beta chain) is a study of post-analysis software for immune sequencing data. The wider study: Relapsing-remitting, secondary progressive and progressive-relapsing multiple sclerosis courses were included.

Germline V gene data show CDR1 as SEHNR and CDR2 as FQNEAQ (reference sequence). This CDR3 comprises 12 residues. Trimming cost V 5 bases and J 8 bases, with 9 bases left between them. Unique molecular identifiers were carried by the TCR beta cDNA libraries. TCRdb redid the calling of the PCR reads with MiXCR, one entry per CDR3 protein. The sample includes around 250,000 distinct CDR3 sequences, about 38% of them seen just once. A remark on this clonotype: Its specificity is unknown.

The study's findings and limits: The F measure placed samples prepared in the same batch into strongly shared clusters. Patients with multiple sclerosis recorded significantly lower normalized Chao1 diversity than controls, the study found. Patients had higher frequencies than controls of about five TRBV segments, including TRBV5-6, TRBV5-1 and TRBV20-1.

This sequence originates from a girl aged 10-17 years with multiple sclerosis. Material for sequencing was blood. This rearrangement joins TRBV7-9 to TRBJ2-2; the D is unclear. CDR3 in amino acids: CASSPPRGELFF. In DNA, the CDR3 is TGTGCCAGCAGCCCCCCGCGTGGGGAGCTGTTTTTT. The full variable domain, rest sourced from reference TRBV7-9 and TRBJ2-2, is DTGVSQNPRHKITKRGQNVTFRCDPISEHNRLYWYRQTLGQGPEFLTYFQNEAQLEKSRLLSDRFSAERPKGSFSTLEIQRTEQGDSAMYLCASSPPRGELFFGEGSRLTVL.